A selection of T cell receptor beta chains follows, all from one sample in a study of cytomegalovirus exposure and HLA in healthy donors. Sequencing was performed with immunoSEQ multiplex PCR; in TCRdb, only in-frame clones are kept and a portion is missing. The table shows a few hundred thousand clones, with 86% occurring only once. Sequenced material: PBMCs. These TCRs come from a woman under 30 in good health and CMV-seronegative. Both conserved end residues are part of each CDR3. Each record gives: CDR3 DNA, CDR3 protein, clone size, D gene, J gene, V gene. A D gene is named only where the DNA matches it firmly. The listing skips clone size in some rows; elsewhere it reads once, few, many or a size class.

CDR3 DNA: TGTGCCAGCAGCTTACTAGCGGGAGGGCCGAGCTCCTACAATGAGCAGTTCTTC
CDR3 protein: CASSLLAGGPSSYNEQFF
clone size: .
D gene: TRBD2
J gene: TRBJ2-1
V gene: TRBV7-9

CDR3 DNA: TGTGCCAGCAGTTCCCAGGTTTTCCCCTACGAGCAGTACTTC
CDR3 protein: CASSSQVFPYEQYF
clone size: .
D gene: .
J gene: TRBJ2-7
V gene: TRBV28

CDR3 DNA: TGTGCCAGCAGCATACTGACAGGGGCATGGGACGAGCAGTACTTC
CDR3 protein: CASSILTGAWDEQYF
clone size: few
D gene: TRBD1
J gene: TRBJ2-7
V gene: TRBV5-8

CDR3 DNA: TGTGCCAGCAGCTTGGGGACAGGGGCCAAAAACATTCAGTACTTC
CDR3 protein: CASSLGTGAKNIQYF
clone size: .
D gene: TRBD1
J gene: TRBJ2-4
V gene: TRBV5-8

CDR3 DNA: TGTGCCAGTAGTAAACGACAAGGCTATACTGAAGCTTTCTTT
CDR3 protein: CASSKRQGYTEAFF
clone size: .
D gene: .
J gene: TRBJ1-1
V gene: TRBV19

CDR3 DNA: TGTGCCAGCAGTGATAGAGGGGGCCAGGGGCAGCCCCAGCATTTT
CDR3 protein: CASSDRGGQGQPQHF
clone size: .
D gene: TRBD1
J gene: TRBJ1-5
V gene: TRBV6-1

CDR3 DNA: TGCGCCAGCAGCCCACAGACTAGCTACAATGAGCAGTTCTTC
CDR3 protein: CASSPQTSYNEQFF
clone size: .
D gene: .
J gene: TRBJ2-1
V gene: TRBV5-1

CDR3 DNA: TGTGCCAGCAGCTTGGTACAGCAGAACACCGGGGAGCTGTTTTTT
CDR3 protein: CASSLVQQNTGELFF
clone size: .
D gene: .
J gene: TRBJ2-2
V gene: TRBV7-7

CDR3 DNA: TGCGCCAGCAGCGAACCGGGAACTCTAACTTATGGCTACACCTTC
CDR3 protein: CASSEPGTLTYGYTF
clone size: .
D gene: .
J gene: TRBJ1-2
V gene: TRBV4-1

CDR3 DNA: TGTGCCAGCAGCGTAGGGACAGCTGGAAACACCATATATTTT
CDR3 protein: CASSVGTAGNTIYF
clone size: .
D gene: .
J gene: TRBJ1-3
V gene: TRBV9

CDR3 DNA: TGTGCCAGCAGTGACGGGACAGATACGCAGTATTTT
CDR3 protein: CASSDGTDTQYF
clone size: .
D gene: .
J gene: TRBJ2-3
V gene: TRBV6-1

CDR3 DNA: TGTGCCAGCAGCAGGGACAGGAATCAGCCCCAGCATTTT
CDR3 protein: CASSRDRNQPQHF
clone size: few
D gene: TRBD1
J gene: TRBJ1-5
V gene: TRBV7-6

CDR3 DNA: TGCGCCAGCAGCTTGGACGGGGGGGGCATCTACGAGCAGTACTTC
CDR3 protein: CASSLDGGGIYEQYF
clone size: .
D gene: TRBD2
J gene: TRBJ2-7
V gene: TRBV5-1

CDR3 DNA: TGTGCCAGCAGTTTCGCCGGAGGGGGCCCTAACTATGGCTACACCTTC
CDR3 protein: CASSFAGGGPNYGYTF
clone size: .
D gene: TRBD1
J gene: TRBJ1-2
V gene: TRBV27

CDR3 DNA: TGTGCCAGCAGCGCTCACAGGGGAGGCAGGGGCTACACCTTC
CDR3 protein: CASSAHRGGRGYTF
clone size: .
D gene: TRBD1
J gene: TRBJ1-2
V gene: TRBV6-5

CDR3 DNA: TGTGCCAGCAGTTTAAGTAGCGGGGGGCCCTACGAGCAGTACTTC
CDR3 protein: CASSLSSGGPYEQYF
clone size: .
D gene: TRBD2
J gene: TRBJ2-7
V gene: TRBV7-7

CDR3 DNA: TGTGCCAGTAGCAAATGGGCTAATTCACCCCTCCACTTT
CDR3 protein: CASSKWANSPLHF
clone size: few
D gene: .
J gene: TRBJ1-6
V gene: TRBV19

CDR3 DNA: TGTGCCAGCAGTTACGTACAGCGGGAGGGCTACGAGCAGTACTTC
CDR3 protein: CASSYVQREGYEQYF
clone size: .
D gene: TRBD2
J gene: TRBJ2-7
V gene: TRBV6-5

CDR3 DNA: TGTGCCAGCATTCGCACCGGGGAGCTGTTTTTT
CDR3 protein: CASIRTGELFF
clone size: .
D gene: .
J gene: TRBJ2-2
V gene: TRBV2

CDR3 DNA: TGTGCCAGCAGTGTACAGGGGCTCTCGAACACTGAAGCTTTCTTT
CDR3 protein: CASSVQGLSNTEAFF
clone size: .
D gene: TRBD1
J gene: TRBJ1-1
V gene: TRBV2

CDR3 DNA: TGTGCCAGCAGTTTATCCGGGAGCTCCTACGAGCAGTACTTC
CDR3 protein: CASSLSGSSYEQYF
clone size: .
D gene: .
J gene: TRBJ2-7
V gene: TRBV27

CDR3 DNA: TGCGCCAGCAGCTTGGGAGCAGGGGGGAACACCGGGGAGCTGTTTTTT
CDR3 protein: CASSLGAGGNTGELFF
clone size: .
D gene: TRBD1
J gene: TRBJ2-2
V gene: TRBV5-1

CDR3 DNA: TGTGCCAGCAGCGACAGGGGGCTGAGTAATGAAAAACTGTTTTTT
CDR3 protein: CASSDRGLSNEKLFF
clone size: .
D gene: TRBD1
J gene: TRBJ1-4
V gene: TRBV27

CDR3 DNA: TGTGCCAGCAGTTCCGGGACAGGGCCGTACGAGCAGTACTTC
CDR3 protein: CASSSGTGPYEQYF
clone size: .
D gene: TRBD1
J gene: TRBJ2-7
V gene: TRBV6-5

CDR3 DNA: TGTGCCAGCAGCTTGGCCTCCTTCCTCGTCCCTTATGGCTACACCTTC
CDR3 protein: CASSLASFLVPYGYTF
clone size: .
D gene: .
J gene: TRBJ1-2
V gene: TRBV5-6

CDR3 DNA: TGTGCCAGCAGCCCTCAAAACCTAGCGAGAGAGACCCAGTACTTC
CDR3 protein: CASSPQNLARETQYF
clone size: .
D gene: .
J gene: TRBJ2-5
V gene: TRBV9

CDR3 DNA: TGTGCCAGCAGCCAGTCCGACACCATCTCTGGGGCCAACGTCCTGACTTTC
CDR3 protein: CASSQSDTISGANVLTF
clone size: .
D gene: .
J gene: TRBJ2-6
V gene: TRBV4-2